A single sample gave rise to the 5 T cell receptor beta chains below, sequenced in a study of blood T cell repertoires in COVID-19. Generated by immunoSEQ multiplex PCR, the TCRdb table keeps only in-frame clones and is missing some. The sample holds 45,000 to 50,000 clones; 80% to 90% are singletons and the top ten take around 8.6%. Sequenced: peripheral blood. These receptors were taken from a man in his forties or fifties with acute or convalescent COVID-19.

The CDR3 nucleotides are TGTGCCAGCACCCCCACCGGGGGACAGGGAACAGATACGCAGTATTTT. Its protein is CASTPTGGQGTDTQYF. V is TRBV11-2 and J is TRBJ2-3; 9 bases map to TRBD1. Germline CDR1 is SGHAT and CDR2 is FQNNGV. CDR3 length equals 16 residues. With V trimmed by 7 bases and J by 3 bases, 11 bases remained unmatched.

This chain's CDR3 is CASSFPYRGGYGYTF. The DNA of the CDR3 is TGTGCCAGCAGTTTCCCGTACAGGGGAGGTTATGGCTACACCTTC. The V and J genes are TRBV28 and TRBJ1-2, with 7 nucleotides matching TRBD1. With 3 bases clipped from V and 5 bases from J, the junction kept 9 bases outside the gene matches. This CDR3 spans 15 amino acids. Germline V gene lookup returns CDR1 MDHEN and CDR2 SYDVKM.

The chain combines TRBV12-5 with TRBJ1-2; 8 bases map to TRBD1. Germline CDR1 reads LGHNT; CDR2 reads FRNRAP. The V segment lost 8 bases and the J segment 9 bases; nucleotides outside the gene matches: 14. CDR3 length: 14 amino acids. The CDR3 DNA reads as TGTGCTAGTCTCCCAGCGGCAGGGGGCCAGAGCTACACCTTC. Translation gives CASLPAAGGQSYTF.

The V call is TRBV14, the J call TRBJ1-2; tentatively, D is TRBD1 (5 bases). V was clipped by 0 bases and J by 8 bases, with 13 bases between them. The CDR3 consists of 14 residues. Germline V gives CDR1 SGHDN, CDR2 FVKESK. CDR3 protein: CASSQDSGWGGYTF. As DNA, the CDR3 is TGTGCCAGCAGCCAAGATTCAGGGTGGGGCGGCTACACCTTC.

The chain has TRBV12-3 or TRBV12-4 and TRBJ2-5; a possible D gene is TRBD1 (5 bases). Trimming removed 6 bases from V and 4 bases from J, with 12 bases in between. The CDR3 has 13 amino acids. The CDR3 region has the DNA TGTGCCAGCAGCACCCACAGGCCAGAGACCCAGTACTTC. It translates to CASSTHRPETQYF.